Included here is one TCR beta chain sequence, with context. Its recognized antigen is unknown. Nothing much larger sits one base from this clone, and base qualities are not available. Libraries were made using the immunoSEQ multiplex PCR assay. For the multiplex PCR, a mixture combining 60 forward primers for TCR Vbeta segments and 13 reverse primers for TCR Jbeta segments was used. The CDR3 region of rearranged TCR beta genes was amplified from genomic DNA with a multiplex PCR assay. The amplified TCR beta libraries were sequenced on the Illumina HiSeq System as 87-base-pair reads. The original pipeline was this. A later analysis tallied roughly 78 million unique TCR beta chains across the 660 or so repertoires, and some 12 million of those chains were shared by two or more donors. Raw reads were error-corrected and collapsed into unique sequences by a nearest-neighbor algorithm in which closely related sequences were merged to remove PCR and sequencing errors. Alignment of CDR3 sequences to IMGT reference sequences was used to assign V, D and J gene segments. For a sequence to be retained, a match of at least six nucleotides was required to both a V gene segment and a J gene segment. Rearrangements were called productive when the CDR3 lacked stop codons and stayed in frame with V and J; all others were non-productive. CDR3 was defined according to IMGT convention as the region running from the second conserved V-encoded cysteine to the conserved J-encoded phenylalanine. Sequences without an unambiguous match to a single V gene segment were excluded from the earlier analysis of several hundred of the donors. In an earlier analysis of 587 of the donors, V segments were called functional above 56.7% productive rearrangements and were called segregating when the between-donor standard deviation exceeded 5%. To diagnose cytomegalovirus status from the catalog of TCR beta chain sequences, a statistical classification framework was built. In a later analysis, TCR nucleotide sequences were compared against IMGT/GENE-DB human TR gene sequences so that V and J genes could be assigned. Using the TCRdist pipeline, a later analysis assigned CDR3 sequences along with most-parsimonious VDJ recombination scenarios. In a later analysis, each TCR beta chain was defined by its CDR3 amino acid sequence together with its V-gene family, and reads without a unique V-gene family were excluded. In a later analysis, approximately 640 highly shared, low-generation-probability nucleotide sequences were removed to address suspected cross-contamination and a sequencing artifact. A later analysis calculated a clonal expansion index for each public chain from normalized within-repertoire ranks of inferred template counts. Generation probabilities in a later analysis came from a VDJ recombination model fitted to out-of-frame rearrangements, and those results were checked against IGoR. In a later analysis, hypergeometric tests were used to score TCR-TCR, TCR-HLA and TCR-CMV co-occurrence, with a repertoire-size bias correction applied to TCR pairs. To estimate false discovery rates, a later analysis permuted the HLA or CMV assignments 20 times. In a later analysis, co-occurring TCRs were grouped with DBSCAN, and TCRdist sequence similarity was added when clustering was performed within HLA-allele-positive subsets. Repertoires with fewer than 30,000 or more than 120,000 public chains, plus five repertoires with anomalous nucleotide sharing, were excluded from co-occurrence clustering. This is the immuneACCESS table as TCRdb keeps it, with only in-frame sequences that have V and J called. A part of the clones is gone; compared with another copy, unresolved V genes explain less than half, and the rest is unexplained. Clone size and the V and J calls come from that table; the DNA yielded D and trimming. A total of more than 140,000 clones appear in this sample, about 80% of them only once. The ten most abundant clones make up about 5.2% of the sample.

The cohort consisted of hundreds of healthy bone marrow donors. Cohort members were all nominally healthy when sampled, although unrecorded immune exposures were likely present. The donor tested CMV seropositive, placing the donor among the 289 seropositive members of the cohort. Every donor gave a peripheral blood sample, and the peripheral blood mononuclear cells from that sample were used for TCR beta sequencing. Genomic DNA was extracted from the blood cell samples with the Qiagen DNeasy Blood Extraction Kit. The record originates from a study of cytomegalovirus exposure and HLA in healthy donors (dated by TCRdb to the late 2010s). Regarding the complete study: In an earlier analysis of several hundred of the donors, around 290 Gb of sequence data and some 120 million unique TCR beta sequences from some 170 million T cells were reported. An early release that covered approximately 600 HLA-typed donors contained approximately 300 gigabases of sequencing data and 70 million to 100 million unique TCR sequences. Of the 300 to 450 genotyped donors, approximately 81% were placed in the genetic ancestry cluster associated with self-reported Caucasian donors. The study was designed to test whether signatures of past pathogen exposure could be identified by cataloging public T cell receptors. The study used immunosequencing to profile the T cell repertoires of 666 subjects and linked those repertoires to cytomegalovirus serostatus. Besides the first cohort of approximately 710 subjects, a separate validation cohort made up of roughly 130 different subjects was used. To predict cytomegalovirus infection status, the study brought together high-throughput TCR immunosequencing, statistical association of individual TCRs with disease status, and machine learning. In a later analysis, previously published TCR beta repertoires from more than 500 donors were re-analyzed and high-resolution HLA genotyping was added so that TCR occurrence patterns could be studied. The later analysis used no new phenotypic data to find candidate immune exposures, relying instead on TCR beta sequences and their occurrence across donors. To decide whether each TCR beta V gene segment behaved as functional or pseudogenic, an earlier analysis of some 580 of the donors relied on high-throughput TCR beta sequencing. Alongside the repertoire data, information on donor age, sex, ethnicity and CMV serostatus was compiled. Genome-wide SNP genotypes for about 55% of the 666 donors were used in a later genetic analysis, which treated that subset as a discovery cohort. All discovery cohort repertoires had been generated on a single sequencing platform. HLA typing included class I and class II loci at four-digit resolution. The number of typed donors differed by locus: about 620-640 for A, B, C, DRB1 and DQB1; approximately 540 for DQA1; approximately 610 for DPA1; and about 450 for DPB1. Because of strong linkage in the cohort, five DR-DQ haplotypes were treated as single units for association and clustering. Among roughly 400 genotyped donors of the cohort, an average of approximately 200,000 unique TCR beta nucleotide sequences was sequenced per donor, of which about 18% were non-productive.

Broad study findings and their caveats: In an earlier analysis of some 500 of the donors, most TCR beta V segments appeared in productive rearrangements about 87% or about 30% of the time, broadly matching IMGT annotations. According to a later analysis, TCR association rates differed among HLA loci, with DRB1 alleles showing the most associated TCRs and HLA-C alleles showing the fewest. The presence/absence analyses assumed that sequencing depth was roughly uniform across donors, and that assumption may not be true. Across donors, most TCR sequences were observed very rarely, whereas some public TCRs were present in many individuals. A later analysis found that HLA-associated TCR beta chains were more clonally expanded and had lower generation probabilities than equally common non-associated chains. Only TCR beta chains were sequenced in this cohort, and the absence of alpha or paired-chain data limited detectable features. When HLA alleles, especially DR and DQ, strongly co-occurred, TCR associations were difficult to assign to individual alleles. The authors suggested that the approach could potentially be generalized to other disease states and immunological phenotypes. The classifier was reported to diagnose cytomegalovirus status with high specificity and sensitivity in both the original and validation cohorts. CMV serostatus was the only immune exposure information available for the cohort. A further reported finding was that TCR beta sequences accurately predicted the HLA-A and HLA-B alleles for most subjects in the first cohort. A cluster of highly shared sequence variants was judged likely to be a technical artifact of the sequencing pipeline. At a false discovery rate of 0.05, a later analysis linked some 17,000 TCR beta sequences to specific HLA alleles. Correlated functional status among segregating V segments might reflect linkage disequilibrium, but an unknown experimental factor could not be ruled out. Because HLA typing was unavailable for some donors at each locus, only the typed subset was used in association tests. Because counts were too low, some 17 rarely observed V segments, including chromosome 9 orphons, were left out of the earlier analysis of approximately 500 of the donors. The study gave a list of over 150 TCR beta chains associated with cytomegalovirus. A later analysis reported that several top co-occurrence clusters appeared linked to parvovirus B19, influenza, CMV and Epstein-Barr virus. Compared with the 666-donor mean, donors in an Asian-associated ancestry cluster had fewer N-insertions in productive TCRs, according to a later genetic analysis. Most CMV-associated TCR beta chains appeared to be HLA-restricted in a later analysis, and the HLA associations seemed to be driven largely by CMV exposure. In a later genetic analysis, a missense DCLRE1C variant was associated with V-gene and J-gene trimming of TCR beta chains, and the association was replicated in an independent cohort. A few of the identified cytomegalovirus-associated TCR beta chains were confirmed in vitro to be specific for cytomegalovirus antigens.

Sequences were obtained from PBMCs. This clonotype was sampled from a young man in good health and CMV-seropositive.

The DNA is TGTGCCAGCAGCCAAGATCGGGCTAGCGGACGCTACGAGCAGTACTTC. This encodes CASSQDRASGRYEQYF. The chain is made from TRBV4-2 and TRBJ2-7; 7 bases in the junction line up with TRBD2. V and J are trimmed by 0 bases and 3 bases, and the gene matches miss 8 bases of the junction. CDR1 and CDR2 are read off the germline V gene as LGHNA and YNFKEQ. Taken from cysteine to phenylalanine, the CDR3 has 16 residues. The CDR3 DNA has 48 bases and is translated from base 1.